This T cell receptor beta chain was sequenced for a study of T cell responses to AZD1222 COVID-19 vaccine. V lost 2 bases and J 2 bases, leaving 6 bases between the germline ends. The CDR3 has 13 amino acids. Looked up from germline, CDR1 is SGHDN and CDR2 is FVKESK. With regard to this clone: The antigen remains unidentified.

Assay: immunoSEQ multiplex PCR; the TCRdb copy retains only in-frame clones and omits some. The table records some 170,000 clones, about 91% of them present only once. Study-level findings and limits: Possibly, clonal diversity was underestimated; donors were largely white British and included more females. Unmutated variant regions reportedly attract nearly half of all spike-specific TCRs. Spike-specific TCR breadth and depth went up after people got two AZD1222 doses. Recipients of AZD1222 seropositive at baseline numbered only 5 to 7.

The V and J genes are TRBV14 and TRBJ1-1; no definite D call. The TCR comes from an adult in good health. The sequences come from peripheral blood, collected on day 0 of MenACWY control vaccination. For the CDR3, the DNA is TGTGCCAGCAGCCAAAACTTAAACACTGAAGCTTTCTTT. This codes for CASSQNLNTEAFF.